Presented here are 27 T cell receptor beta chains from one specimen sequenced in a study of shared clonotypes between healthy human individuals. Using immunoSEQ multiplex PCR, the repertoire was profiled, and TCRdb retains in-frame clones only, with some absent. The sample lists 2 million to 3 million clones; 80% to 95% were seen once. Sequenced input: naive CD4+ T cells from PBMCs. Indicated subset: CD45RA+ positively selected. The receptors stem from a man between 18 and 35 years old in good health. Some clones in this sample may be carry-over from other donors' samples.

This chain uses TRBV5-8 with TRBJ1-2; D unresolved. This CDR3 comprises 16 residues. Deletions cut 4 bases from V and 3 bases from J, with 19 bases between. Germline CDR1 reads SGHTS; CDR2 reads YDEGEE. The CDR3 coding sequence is TGTGCCAGCAGCCCGAGGCGGCTCGGCCGCGACTATGGCTACACCTTC. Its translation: CASSPRRLGRDYGYTF.

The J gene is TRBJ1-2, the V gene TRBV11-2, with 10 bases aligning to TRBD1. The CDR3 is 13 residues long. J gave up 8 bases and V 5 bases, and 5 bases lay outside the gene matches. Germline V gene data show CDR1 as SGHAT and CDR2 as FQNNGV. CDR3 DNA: TGTGCCAGCAGCCCTGACAGGGGGCAGGGCTACACCTTC. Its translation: CASSPDRGQGYTF.

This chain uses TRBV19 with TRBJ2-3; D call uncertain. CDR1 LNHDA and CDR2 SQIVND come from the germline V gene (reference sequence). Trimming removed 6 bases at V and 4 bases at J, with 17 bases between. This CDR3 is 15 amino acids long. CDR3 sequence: CASRRRTQRPDTQYF. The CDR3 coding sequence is TGTGCCAGTAGACGCCGGACGCAAAGGCCAGATACGCAGTATTTT.

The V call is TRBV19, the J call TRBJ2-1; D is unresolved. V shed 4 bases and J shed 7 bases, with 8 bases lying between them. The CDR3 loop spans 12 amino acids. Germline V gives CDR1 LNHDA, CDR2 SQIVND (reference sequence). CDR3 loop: CASSKAINEQFF. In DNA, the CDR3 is TGTGCCAGTAGTAAGGCGATAAATGAGCAGTTCTTC.

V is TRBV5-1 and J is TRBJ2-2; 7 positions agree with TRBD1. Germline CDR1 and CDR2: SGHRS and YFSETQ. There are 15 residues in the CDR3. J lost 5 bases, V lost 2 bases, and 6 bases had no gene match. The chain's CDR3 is CASSFSGGSTGELFF. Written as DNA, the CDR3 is TGCGCCAGCAGCTTTTCAGGGGGAAGTACCGGGGAGCTGTTTTTT.

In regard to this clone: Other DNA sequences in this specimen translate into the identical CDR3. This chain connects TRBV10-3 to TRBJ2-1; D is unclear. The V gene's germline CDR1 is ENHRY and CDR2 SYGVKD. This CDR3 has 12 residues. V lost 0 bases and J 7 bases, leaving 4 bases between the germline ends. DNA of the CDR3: TGTGCCATCAGTGAGTCGGGTAATGAGCAGTTCTTC. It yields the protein CAISESGNEQFF.

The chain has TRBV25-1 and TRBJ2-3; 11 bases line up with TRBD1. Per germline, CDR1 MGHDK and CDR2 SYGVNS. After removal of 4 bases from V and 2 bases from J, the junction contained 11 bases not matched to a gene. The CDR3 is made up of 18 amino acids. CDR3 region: CASSAGQGAWVATDTQYF. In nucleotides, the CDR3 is TGTGCCAGCAGTGCCGGACAGGGGGCATGGGTTGCCACAGATACGCAGTATTTT.

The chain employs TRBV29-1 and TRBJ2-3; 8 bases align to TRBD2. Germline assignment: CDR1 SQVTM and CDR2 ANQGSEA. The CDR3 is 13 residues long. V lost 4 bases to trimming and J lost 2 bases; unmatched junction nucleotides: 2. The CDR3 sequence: CSVGREVTDTQYF. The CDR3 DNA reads TGCAGCGTTGGGCGGGAGGTCACAGATACGCAGTATTTT.

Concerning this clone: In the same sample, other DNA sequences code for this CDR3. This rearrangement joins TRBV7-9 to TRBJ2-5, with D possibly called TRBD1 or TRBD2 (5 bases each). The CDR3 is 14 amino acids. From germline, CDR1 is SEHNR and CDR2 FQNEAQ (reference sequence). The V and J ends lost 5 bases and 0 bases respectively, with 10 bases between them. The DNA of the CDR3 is TGTGCCAGCAGCCCGGGACGGTACCAAGAGACCCAGTACTTC. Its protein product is CASSPGRYQETQYF.

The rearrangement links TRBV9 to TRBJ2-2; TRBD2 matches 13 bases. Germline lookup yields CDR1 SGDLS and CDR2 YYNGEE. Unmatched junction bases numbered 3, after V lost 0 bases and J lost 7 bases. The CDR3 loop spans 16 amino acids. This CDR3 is CASSVAGLAGNGELFF. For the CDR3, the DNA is TGTGCCAGCAGCGTAGCGGGACTAGCGGGGAACGGGGAGCTGTTTTTT.

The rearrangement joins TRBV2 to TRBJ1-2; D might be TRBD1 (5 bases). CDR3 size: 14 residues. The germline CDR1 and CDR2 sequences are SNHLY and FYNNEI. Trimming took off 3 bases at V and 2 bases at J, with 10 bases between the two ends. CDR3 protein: CASSDDSLNYGYTF. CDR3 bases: TGTGCCAGCAGTGATGACAGCCTGAACTATGGCTACACCTTC.

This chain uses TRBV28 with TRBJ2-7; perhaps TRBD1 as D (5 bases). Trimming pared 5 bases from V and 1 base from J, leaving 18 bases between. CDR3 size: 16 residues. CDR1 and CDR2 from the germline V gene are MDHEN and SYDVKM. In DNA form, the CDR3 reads TGTGCCAGCAGTCGTTGGGGCCAGGCAGTGTCCTACGAGCAGTACTTC. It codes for CASSRWGQAVSYEQYF. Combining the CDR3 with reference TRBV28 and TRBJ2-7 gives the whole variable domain DVKVTQSSRYLVKRTGEKVFLECVQDMDHENMFWYRQDPGLGLRLIYFSYDVKMKEKGDIPEGYSVSREKKERFSLILESASTNQTSMYLCASSRWGQAVSYEQYFGPGTRLTVT.

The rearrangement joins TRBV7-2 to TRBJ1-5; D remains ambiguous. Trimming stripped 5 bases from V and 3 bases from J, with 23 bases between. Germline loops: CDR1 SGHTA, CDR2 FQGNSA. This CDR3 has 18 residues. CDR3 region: CASSPRGNSQWYNQPQHF. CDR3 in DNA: TGTGCCAGCAGCCCTCGCGGAAACAGCCAGTGGTACAATCAGCCCCAGCATTTT. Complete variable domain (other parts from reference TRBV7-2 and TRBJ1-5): GAGVSQSPSNKVTEKGKDVELRCDPISGHTALYWYRQSLGQGLEFLIYFQGNSAPDKSGLPSDRFSAERTGGSVSTLTIQRTQQEDSAVYLCASSPRGNSQWYNQPQHFGDGTRLSIL.

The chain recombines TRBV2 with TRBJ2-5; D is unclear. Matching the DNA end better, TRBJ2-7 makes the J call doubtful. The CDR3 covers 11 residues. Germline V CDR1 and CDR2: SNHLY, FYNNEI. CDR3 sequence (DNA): TGTGCCTACACATCAGCCTACGAGCAGTACTTC. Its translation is CAYTSAYEQYF.

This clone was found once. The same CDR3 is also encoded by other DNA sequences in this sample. The CDR3 DNA reads as TGTGCCAGCATGACAGACCAAGAGACCCAGTACTTC. Its protein product is CASMTDQETQYF. The genes are TRBV2 and TRBJ2-5, with a tentative D call TRBD1 (5 bases). This CDR3 is built from 12 residues. Trimming took 7 bases from V and 0 from J, leaving 6 bases between them. Germline V gives CDR1 SNHLY, CDR2 FYNNEI. Variable domain in full (rest from reference TRBV2 and TRBJ2-5): EPEVTQTPSHQVTQMGQEVILRCVPISNHLYFYWYRQILGQKVEFLVSFYNNEISEKSEIFDDQFSVERPDGSNFTLKIRSTKLEDSAMYFCASMTDQETQYFGPGTRLLVL.

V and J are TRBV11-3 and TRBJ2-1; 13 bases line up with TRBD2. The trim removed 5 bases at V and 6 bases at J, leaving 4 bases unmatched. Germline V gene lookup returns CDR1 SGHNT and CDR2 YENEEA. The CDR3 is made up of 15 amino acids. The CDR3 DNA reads TGTGCCAGCAGCCGAACTAGCGGGAGGGTCAATGAGCAGTTCTTC. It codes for CASSRTSGRVNEQFF. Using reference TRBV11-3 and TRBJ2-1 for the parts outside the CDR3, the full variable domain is EAGVVQSPRYKIIEKKQPVAFWCNPISGHNTLYWYLQNLGQGPELLIRYENEEAVDDSQLPKDRFSAERLKGVDSTLKIQPAELGDSAVYLCASSRTSGRVNEQFFGPGTRLTVL.

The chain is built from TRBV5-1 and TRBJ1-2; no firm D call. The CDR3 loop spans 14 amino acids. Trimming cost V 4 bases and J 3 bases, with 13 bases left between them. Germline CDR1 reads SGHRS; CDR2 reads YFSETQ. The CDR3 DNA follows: TGCGCCAGCAGCCACGGGAGGACGGACTATGGCTACACCTTC. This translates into CASSHGRTDYGYTF. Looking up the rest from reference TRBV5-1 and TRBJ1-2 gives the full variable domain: KAGVTQTPRYLIKTRGQQVTLSCSPISGHRSVSWYQQTPGQGLQFLFEYFSETQRNKGNFPGRFSGRQFSNSRSEMNVSTLELGDSALYLCASSHGRTDYGYTFGSGTRLTVV.

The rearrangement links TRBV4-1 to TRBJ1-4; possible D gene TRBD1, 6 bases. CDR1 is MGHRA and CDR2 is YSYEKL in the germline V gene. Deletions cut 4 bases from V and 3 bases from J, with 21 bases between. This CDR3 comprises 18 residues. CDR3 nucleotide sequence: TGCGCCAGCAGCCCAACCGCGGGACAACCCTTCGCTAATGAAAAACTGTTTTTT. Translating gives CASSPTAGQPFANEKLFF.

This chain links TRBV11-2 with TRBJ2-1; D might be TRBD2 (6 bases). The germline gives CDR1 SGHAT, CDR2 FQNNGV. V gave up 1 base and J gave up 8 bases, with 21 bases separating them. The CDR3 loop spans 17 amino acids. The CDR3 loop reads CASSLAGRGKIFHEQFF. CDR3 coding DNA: TGTGCCAGCAGCTTAGCCGGGCGCGGGAAGATCTTCCATGAGCAGTTCTTC. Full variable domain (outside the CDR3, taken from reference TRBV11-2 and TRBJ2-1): EAGVAQSPRYKIIEKRQSVAFWCNPISGHATLYWYQQILGQGPKLLIQFQNNGVVDDSQLPKDRFSAERLKGVDSTLKIQPAKLEDSAVYLCASSLAGRGKIFHEQFFGPGTRLTVL.

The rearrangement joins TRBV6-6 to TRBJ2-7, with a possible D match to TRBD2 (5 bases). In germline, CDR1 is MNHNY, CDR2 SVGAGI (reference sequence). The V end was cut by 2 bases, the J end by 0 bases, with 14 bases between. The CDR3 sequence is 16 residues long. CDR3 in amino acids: CASSYALLGNSYEQYF. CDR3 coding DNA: TGTGCCAGCAGTTACGCCCTACTAGGGAACTCCTACGAGCAGTACTTC.

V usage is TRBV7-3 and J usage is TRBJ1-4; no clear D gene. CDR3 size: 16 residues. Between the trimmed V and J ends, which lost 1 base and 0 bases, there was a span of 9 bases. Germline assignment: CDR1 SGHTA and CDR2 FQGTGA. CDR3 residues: CASSLIAGATNEKLFF. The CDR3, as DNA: TGTGCCAGCAGCTTAATCGCAGGCGCAACTAATGAAAAACTGTTTTTT.

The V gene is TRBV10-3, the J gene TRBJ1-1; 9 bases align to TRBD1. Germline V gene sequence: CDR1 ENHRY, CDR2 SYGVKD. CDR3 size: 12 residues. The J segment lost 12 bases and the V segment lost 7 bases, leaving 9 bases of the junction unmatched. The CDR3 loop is CAINTNRGRTFF. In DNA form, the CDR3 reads TGTGCCATCAACACGAACAGGGGGCGAACTTTCTTT.

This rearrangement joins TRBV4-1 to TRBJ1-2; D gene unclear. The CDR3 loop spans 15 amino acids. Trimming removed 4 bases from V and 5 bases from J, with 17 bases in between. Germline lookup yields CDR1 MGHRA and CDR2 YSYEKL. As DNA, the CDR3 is TGCGCCAGCAGCCGAGGTGAGGCAGGCTTGTATGGCTACACCTTC. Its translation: CASSRGEAGLYGYTF.

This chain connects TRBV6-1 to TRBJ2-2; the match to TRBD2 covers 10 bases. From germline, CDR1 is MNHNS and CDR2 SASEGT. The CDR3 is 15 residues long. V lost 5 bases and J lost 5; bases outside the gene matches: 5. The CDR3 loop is CASSKSGRGTGELFF. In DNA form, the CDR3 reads TGTGCCAGCAGTAAGAGCGGGAGGGGGACCGGGGAGCTGTTTTTT.

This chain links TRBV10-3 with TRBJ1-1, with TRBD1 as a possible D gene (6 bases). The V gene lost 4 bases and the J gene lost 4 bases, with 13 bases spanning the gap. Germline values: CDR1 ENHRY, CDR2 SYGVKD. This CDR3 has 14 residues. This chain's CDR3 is CAISVSGAGTEAFF. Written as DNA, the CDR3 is TGTGCCATCAGTGTATCGGGGGCTGGCACTGAAGCTTTCTTT.

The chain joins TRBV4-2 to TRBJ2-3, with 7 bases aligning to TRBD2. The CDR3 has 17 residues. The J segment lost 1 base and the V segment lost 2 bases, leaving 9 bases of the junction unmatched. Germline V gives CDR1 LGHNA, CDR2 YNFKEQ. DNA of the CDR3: TGTGCCAGCAGCCAACCCCAACTAGCGACGGGCACAGATACGCAGTATTTT. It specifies CASSQPQLATGTDTQYF.

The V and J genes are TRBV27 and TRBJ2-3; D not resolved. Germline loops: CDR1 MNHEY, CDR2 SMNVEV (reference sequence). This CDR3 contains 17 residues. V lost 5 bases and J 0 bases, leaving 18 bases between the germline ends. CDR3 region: CASSLMPQPTSTDTQYF. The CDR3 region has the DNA TGTGCCAGCAGTCTTATGCCCCAACCTACCAGCACAGATACGCAGTATTTT.